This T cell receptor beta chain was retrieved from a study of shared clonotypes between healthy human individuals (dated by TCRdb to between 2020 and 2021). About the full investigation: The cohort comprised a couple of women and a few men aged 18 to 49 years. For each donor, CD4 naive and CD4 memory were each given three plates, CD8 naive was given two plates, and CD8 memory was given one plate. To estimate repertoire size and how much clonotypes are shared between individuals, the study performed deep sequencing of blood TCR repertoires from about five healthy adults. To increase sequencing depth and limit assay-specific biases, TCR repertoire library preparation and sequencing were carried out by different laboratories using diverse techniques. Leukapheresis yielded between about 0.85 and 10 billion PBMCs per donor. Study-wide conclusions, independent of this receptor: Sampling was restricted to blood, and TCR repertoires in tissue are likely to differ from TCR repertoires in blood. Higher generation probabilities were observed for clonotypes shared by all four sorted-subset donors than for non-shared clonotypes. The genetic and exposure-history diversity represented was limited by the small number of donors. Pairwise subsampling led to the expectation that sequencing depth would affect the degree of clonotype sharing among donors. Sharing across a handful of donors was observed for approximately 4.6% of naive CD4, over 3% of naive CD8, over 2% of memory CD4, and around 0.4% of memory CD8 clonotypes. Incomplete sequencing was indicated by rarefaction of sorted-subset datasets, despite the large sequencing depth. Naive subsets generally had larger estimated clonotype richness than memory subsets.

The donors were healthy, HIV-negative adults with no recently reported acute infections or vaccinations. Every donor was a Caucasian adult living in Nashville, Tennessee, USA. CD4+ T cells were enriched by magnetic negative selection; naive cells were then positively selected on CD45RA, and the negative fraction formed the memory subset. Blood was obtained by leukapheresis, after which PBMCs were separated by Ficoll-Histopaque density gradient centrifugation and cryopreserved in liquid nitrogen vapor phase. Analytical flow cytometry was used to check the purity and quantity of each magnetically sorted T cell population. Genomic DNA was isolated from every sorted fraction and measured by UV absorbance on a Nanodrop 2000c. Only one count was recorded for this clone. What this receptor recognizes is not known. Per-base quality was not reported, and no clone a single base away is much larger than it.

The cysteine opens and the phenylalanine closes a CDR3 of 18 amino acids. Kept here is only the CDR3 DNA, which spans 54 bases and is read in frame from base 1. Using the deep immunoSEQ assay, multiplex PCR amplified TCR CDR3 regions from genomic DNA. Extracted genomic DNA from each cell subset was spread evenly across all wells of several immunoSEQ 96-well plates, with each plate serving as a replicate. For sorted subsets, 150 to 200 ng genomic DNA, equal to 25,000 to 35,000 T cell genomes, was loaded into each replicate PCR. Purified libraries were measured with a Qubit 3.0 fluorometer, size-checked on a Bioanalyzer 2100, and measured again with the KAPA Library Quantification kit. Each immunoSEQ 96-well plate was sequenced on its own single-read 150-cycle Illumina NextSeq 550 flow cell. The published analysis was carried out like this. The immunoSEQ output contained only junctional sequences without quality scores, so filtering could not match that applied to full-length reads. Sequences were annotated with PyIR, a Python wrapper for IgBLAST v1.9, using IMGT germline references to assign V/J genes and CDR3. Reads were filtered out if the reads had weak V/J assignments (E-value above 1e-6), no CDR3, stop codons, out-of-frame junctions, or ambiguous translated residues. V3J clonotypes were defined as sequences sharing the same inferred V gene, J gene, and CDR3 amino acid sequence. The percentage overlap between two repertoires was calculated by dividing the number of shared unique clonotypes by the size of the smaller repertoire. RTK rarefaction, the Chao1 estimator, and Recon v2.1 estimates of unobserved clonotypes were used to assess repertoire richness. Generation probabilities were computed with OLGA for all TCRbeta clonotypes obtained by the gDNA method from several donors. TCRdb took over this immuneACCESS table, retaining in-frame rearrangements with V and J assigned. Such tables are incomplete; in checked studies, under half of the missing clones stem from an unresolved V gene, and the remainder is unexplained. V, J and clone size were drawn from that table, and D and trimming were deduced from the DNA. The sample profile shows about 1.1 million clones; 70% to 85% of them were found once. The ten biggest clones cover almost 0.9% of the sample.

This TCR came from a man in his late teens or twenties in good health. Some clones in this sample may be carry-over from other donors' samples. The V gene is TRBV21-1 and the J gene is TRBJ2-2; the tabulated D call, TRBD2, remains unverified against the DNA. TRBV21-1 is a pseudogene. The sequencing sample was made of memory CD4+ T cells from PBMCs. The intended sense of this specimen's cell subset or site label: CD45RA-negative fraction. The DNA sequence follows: TGTGCCAGCAGCAAAGCGCTCAGAGCTAGCGGGAACACCGGGGAGCTGTTTTTT. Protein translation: CASSKALRASGNTGELFF.